Detailed here is one T cell receptor (beta chain). The entry originates in a study of blood T cell repertoires in COVID-19. Overall study: Researchers got acute and convalescent COVID-19 samples from the United States, Italy and Spain. T cells, B-cell-depleted T cells, or PBMCs supplied cDNA or gDNA.

CDR3 length equals 15 residues. V lost 2 bases to trimming and J lost 0 bases, with 8 bases between them. Germline V gene lookup returns CDR1 LNHDA and CDR2 SQIVND (reference sequence). Original handling: Amplifying reference gene primers gave estimates of nucleated cell counts. Assay used: immunoSEQ multiplex PCR; TCRdb lists only in-frame clones, some missing. The DNA was the basis for D and trimming; V, J and clone size are from that table. The table includes 170,000 or so clones, around 87% detected once. Enrolled during active infection, Seattle patients were then followed longitudinally. Sequenced input: peripheral blood. V is TRBV19 and J is TRBJ1-3; D remains ambiguous. The origin of this receptor is a man aged 60-69 years with COVID-19, enrolled during active disease. CDR3: CASSIILNSGNTIYF. CDR3 sequence (DNA): TGTGCCAGTAGTATAATACTTAACTCTGGAAACACCATATATTTT.